Listed here is a single T cell receptor (beta chain). Per the original data handling: How many nucleated cells were present was estimated from reference gene primer amplification. The data were produced by immunoSEQ multiplex PCR, yet TCRdb's version contains in-frame clones alone and is incomplete. For V, J and clone size, that table is used; D and trimming come from the DNA. The repertoire has 200,000 to 250,000 clones, about 90% of them found once; the top ten carry about 15%. The sample belongs to a study of blood T cell repertoires in COVID-19. Study-wide background: Some COVID-19 samples were acute and others convalescent; all came from the United States, Italy and Spain. T cells, B-cell-depleted T cells, or PBMCs supplied cDNA or gDNA.

In terms of age and location, participants ranged from roughly 18 to 90 years and lived in around 22 US areas. Between the trimmed V and J ends, which lost 5 bases and 10 bases, there was a span of 14 bases. Germline V lookup: CDR1 MNHNS, CDR2 SASEGT. There are 12 residues in the CDR3. The V gene is TRBV6-1, the J gene TRBJ1-1; tentatively, D is TRBD1 (5 bases). Sequencing was performed on PBMCs or T cells enriched from blood (not recorded which). This clonotype was obtained from a woman in her fifties or sixties with acute COVID-19. CDR3 protein: CASSHRQIGAFF. The CDR3 DNA is TGTGCCAGCAGTCACAGACAGATCGGAGCTTTCTTT.